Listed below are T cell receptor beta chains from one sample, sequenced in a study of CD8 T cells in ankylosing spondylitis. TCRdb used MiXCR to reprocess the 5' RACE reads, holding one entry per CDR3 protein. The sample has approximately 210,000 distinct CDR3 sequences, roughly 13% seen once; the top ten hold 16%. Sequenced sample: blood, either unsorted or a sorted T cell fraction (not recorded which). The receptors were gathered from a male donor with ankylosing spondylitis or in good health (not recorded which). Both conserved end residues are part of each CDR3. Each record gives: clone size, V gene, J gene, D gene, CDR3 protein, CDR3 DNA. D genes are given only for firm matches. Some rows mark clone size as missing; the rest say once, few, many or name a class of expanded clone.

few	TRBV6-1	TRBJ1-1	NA	CASSELRGGSTEAFF	TGTGCCAGCAGTGAACTCAGGGGAGGGAGCACTGAAGCTTTCTTT
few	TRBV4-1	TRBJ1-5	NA	CASSQVMTGYSNQPQHF	TGCGCCAGCAGCCAAGTGATGACGGGATATAGCAATCAGCCCCAGCATTTT
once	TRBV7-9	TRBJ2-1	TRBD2	CASSLRSGGSYNEQFF	TGTGCCAGCAGCCTCCGTAGCGGGGGATCCTACAATGAGCAGTTCTTC
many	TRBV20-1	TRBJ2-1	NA	CSAEGLDNEQFF	TGCAGTGCGGAGGGATTAGACAATGAGCAGTTCTTC
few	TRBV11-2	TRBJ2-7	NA	CASSLDLLGTYEQYF	TGTGCCAGCAGCTTGGATCTCCTCGGGACCTACGAGCAGTACTTC
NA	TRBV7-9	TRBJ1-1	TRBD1	CASSTGVTEAFF	TGTGCCAGCAGCACAGGGGTCACTGAAGCTTTCTTT
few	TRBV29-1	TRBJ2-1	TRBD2	CSVEWGLAGNEQFF	TGCAGCGTTGAATGGGGACTAGCGGGCAATGAGCAGTTCTTC
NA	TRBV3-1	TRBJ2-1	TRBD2	CASRPKRLAGLYNEQFF	TGTGCCAGCAGGCCCAAACGTTTAGCGGGGCTTTACAATGAGCAGTTCTTC
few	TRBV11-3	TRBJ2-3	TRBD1	CASRFNGEDRDTDTQYF	TGTGCCAGCAGGTTTAATGGGGAGGACAGGGACACAGATACGCAGTATTTT
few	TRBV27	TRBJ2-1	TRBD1	CASTPGTGVYNEQFF	TGTGCCAGCACACCAGGGACAGGGGTTTACAATGAGCAGTTCTTC
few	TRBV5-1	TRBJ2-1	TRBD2	CASSVRDWGLGGQPNEQFF	TGCGCCAGCAGCGTAAGGGACTGGGGACTAGGTGGCCAACCAAATGAGCAGTTCTTC
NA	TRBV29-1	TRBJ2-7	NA	CSVEDEGHSSYEQYF	TGCAGCGTTGAGGACGAGGGTCACAGCTCCTACGAGCAGTACTTC
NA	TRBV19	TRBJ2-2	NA	CASNPWGSTGELFF	TGTGCCAGTAATCCCTGGGGCTCCACCGGGGAGCTGTTTTTT
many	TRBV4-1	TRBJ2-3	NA	CASSPVGEGTDTQYF	TGCGCCAGCAGCCCCGTTGGCGAGGGCACAGATACGCAGTATTTT
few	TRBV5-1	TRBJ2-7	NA	CASSLVGRVGAPLSGGSYEQYF	TGCGCCAGCAGCTTGGTTGGAAGGGTAGGTGCCCCGTTGTCAGGGGGGTCCTACGAGCAGTACTTC
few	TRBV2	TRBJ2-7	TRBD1	CASSDTADRGREQYF	TGTGCCAGCAGTGACACGGCAGACAGGGGCCGGGAGCAGTACTTC
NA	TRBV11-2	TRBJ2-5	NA	CASSLWGDLQETQYF	TGTGCCAGCAGCTTATGGGGGGACCTCCAAGAGACCCAGTACTTC
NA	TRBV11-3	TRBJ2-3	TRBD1	CASSLRQGATDTQYF	TGTGCCAGCAGCTTACGACAGGGGGCCACAGATACGCAGTATTTT
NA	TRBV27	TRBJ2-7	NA	CASSFDRASYEQYF	TGTGCCAGCAGTTTCGACCGGGCCTCCTACGAGCAGTACTTC
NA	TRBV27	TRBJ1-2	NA	CASSSTRNLNYGYTF	TGTGCCAGCAGCTCCACCAGGAATCTAAACTATGGCTACACCTTC
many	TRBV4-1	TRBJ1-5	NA	CASSSPGLGDQPQHF	TGCGCCAGCAGCAGTCCGGGACTCGGGGATCAGCCCCAGCATTTT
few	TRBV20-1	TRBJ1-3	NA	CSALGEGSGNTIYF	TGCAGTGCCCTCGGGGAAGGCTCTGGAAACACCATATATTTT
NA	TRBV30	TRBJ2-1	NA	CAWSAVGEQFF	TGTGCCTGGAGCGCGGTAGGTGAGCAGTTCTTC
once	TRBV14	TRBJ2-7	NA	CASSPTQGIYEQYF	TGTGCCAGCAGCCCTACCCAGGGGATCTACGAGCAGTACTTC
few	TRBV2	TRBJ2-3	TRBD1	CASRTSTGGTDTQYF	TGTGCCAGCAGGACGTCGACAGGGGGTACAGATACGCAGTATTTT
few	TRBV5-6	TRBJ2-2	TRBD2	CASSLTFGGRGTGELFF	TGTGCCAGCAGCCTAACCTTTGGCGGGAGAGGCACCGGGGAGCTGTTTTTT
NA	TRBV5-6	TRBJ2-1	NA	CASSLGARQNEQFF	TGTGCCAGCAGCTTGGGGGCGCGACAGAATGAGCAGTTCTTC
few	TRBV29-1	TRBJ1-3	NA	CSVEDGRHSGNTIYF	TGCAGCGTTGAAGACGGCCGCCACTCTGGAAACACCATATATTTT
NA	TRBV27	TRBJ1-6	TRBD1	CATLPGQGNSPLHF	TGTGCCACCTTACCGGGACAGGGTAATTCACCCCTCCACTTT
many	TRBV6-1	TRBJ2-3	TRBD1	CASSSGTGATDTQYF	TGTGCCAGCAGCTCCGGGACAGGGGCCACAGATACGCAGTATTTT
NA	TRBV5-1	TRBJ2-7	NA	CASSLGGPLGSYEQYF	TGCGCCAGCAGCTTGGGAGGACCCCTGGGATCCTACGAGCAGTACTTC
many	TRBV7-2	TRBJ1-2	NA	CASSPWNSPNYGYTF	TGTGCCAGCAGCCCATGGAACTCGCCTAACTATGGCTACACCTTC
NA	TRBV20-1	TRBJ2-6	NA	CSATQGEPGGANVLTF	TGCAGTGCGACGCAGGGCGAGCCGGGGGGGGCCAACGTCCTGACTTTC
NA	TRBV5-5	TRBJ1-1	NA	CASSSSGTTEAFF	TGTGCCAGCAGCTCCTCGGGGACCACTGAAGCTTTCTTT
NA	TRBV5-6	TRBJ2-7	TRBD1	CASSLDRGDGQYF	TGTGCCAGCAGCCTGGACAGGGGCGATGGGCAGTACTTC
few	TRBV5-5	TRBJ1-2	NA	CASSLAWQDYGYTF	TGTGCCAGCAGCTTGGCCTGGCAGGACTATGGCTACACCTTC
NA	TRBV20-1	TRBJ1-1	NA	CSALRDGTEAFF	TGCAGTGCACTTCGGGACGGCACTGAAGCTTTCTTT
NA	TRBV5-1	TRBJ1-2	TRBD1	CASSTGTGDDLGYGYTF	TGCGCCAGCAGCACCGGGACAGGGGACGATCTGGGATATGGCTACACCTTC
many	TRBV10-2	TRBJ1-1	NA	CASSELVNTEAFF	TGCGCCAGCAGTGAGTTGGTGAACACTGAAGCTTTCTTT
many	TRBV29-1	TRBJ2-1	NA	CSVQGGGFNEQFF	TGCAGCGTCCAGGGAGGGGGGTTCAATGAGCAGTTCTTC
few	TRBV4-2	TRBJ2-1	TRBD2	CASSQGIIAGGARNEQFF	TGTGCCAGCAGCCAAGGCATCATAGCGGGAGGAGCCAGGAATGAGCAGTTCTTC
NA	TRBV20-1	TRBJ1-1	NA	CSARLKRGTEAFF	TGCAGTGCTCGCCTCAAACGGGGCACTGAAGCTTTCTTT
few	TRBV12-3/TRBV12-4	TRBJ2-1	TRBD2	CASSGSAGGQDEQFF	TGTGCCAGCAGTGGGTCTGCGGGGGGGCAGGATGAGCAGTTCTTC